This paragraph covers one T cell receptor (beta chain) sequence. Which antigen it targets is not known. HCMV-specific IgG was detected in serum with a commercial ELISA kit to determine HCMV serostatus. Peripheral blood mononuclear cells were isolated from blood by Ficoll density gradient centrifugation. Sequencing was carried out with an Illumina HiSeq 2000. TCR beta cDNA libraries were made by 5'RACE template switching that added a universal primer site and unique molecular identifiers. Synthesis of cDNA was primed from the TCR beta constant segment and was followed by two consecutive PCR amplification steps. As for the original processing: MIGEC was used to demultiplex reads and group reads by UMI, and MiTCR was used to assemble and quantify clonotypes. To exclude erroneous sequences, any TCR cDNA sequence not supported by at least two reads was discarded. The tcR package was used for downstream repertoire analysis, and clonotypes were matched between fractions using CDR3 nucleotide sequence together with V segment. Antigen specificity was annotated against VDJdb with VDJmatch, allowing one amino acid substitution in CDR3. After TCRdb reprocessed the reads, each CDR3 protein sequence was kept as one row, without DNA. TCRdb, rather than the study authors, made the V and J calls. The table of this sample itemizes about 410,000 distinct CDR3 sequences. The top ten constitute approximately 12% of the sample.

The sample belongs to a study of T cells expressing NK-cell markers (dated by TCRdb to 2020 to 2021). Broadly, across the study: Three sorted T-cell subsets (CD3+CD56+NKG2C+, CD3+CD56+NKG2C- and CD3+CD56-NKG2C+) from several donors had their TCR beta-chain repertoires profiled. The libraries were sequenced on Illumina HiSeq 2000/2500, MiSeq or NextSeq, producing 2 x 150 bp reads. The study sequenced eight donors, all healthy volunteers chosen at random: three men and five women. Among the eight sequenced donors, seven were HCMV-seropositive and one was HCMV-seronegative. General study outcomes and caveats: In a handful of donors, the dominant CD3+CD56+NKG2C+ clonotypes were among the top 10 CD8+ clonotypes and accounted for 1.0-7.0% of CD8+ T cells. Whether the expanded NKG2C-expressing T cell clones were specific for HCMV antigens was left unclear. Those dominant clonotypes were again the most abundant among CD3+CD56-NKG2C+ cells in several donors, at 28.3-60.1%.

This receptor was identified in a woman aged 50 to 65 in good health. Donor details come from another sample of the same person, matched by shared clones. The sample consisted of blood T cells: a sorted CD56 or NKG2C T cell subset, CD4+ or CD8+ T cells, or bulk PBMC T cells (not recorded which).

CDR3 region: CASSLVSGSGQYF. The rearrangement joined TRBV5-1 to TRBJ2-4; the D gene TCRdb calls, TRBD1, cannot be checked with no DNA. Its CDR3 holds 13 amino acids, cysteine through phenylalanine. DNA is not on record. The CDR1 and CDR2 encoded by the germline V gene are SGHRS and YFSETQ.